This TCR beta chain originates from a study of blood T cell repertoires in COVID-19. Clones were read by immunoSEQ multiplex PCR, and TCRdb kept only the in-frame ones, dropping some. The sample contains fewer than 400,000 clones, approximately 88% of which appear only once. All enrollees were roughly 18 to 95 years old and from 20 to 25 US areas. Recovered Cohort 3 donors showed two negative PCRs, clearance, or symptom resolution. Looked up from germline, CDR1 is LNHDA and CDR2 is SQIVND (reference sequence). V lost 3 bases, J lost 5 bases, and 10 bases stayed unmatched. This CDR3 comprises 16 residues.

The J gene is TRBJ2-1, the V gene TRBV19, with TRBD2 identical over 7 bases. This sequence was found in a man between 60 and 75 years old who had recovered from COVID-19. The source material was PBMCs or T cells enriched from blood (not recorded which). In DNA, the CDR3 is TGTGCCAGTAGTATCTTTTCGGGAGGACACAACAATGAGCAGTTCTTC. It encodes CASSIFSGGHNNEQFF.